The 25 T cell receptor beta chains in this list originate from one sample, sequenced in a study of T cell clonality in common variable immunodeficiency. TCRdb's copy holds only in-frame clones and misses some; the assay was immunoSEQ multiplex PCR. The specimen has about 52,000 clones, none found just once. The material sequenced was peripheral blood mononuclear cells. These receptors all come from a person aged 18-70 years in good health.

This clone was counted many times. Read data end 3 residues before the CDR3 end; the end is taken from the germline J gene. The rearrangement uses TRBV20-1 and TRBJ2-1, with 8 bases identical to TRBD1. The length of the CDR3 is 14 residues. Germline loops: CDR1 DFQATT, CDR2 SNEGSKA (reference sequence). Trimming cost V 0 bases and J 9 bases; bases outside gene matches: 7. CDR3 DNA, as far as it was read: TGCAGTGCTAGAGATTTCCAGGGGGCGGTTGAG. It yields the protein CSARDFQGAVE. The entire CDR3 reads CSARDFQGAVEQFF.

This clone was found many times. The read ends 3 residues shy of where the CDR3 ends; the end is completed using the germline J gene. The J gene is TRBJ1-5, the V gene TRBV5-1; 12 bases are a match to TRBD1. Germline trimming cut 4 bases from V and 8 bases from J; bases unmatched to any gene: 7. CDR1 SGHRS and CDR2 YFSETQ come from the germline V gene. This CDR3 spans 15 amino acids. The part of the CDR3 DNA that was read is TGCGCCAGCAGCGACACCGGGACAGGGGGCGAGCCC. It encodes CASSDTGTGGEP. The complete CDR3 reads CASSDTGTGGEPQHF.

This clone was picked up many times. CDR3 region: CAWFTPGTGRYGYTF. The sequenced CDR3 bases are TGTGCCTGGTTTACTCCCGGGACAGGGAGATATGGC. The rearrangement links TRBV30 to TRBJ1-2; 9 nucleotides align to TRBD1. The read is 3 residues too short to cover the CDR3 end, so that end is filled in from the germline J gene. The CDR3 contains 15 residues. J gave up 5 bases and V 5 bases, and 12 bases lay outside the gene matches. Germline-derived CDR1 and CDR2 are GTSNPN and SVGIG (reference sequence).

This clone was counted at least ten times. The CDR3 is cut off 3 residues early in the read; its end comes from the germline J gene. This sequence joins TRBV19 and TRBJ1-3, with no clear D. Germline assignment: CDR1 LNHDA and CDR2 SQIVND (reference sequence). V dropped 11 bases and J dropped 0 bases, with 8 bases sitting between them. The CDR3 contains 12 residues. The CDR3 is CASTGSGNTIYF. The CDR3 DNA, read in part, is TGTGCCTCGACGGGCTCTGGAAACACC.

The sample holds many counts of this clone. This CDR3 reads CASSLEVYEQYF. The CDR3 DNA, read in part, is TGTGCCAGCAGCTTAGAGGTCTACGAG. The gene calls are TRBV7-9 and TRBJ2-7; D is ambiguous. The CDR3 end is not reached by the read, which stops 3 residues before it; the germline J gene fills it in. Per germline, CDR1 SEHNR and CDR2 FQNEAQ (reference sequence). The CDR3 has 12 amino acids. The germline V and J ends were trimmed by 1 base and 3 bases, with 4 bases remaining between them.

This clone appeared many times. The missing CDR3 end, 3 residues past where the read stops, is filled in from the germline J gene. V and J are TRBV29-1 and TRBJ1-3; the D gene is possibly TRBD1 (6 bases). Trimming shortened V by 6 bases and J by 0 bases, and 9 bases separated the two germline ends. CDR1 is SQVTM, CDR2 ANQGSEA, per germline. This CDR3 is 13 amino acids long. CDR3: CSVTGRSGNTIYF. Incomplete CDR3 DNA: TGCAGCGTGACAGGTCGCTCTGGAAACACC.

Ten or more counts support this clone. The read terminates 3 residues before the CDR3 end, so the remaining end is supplied by the germline J gene. The rearrangement uses TRBV20-1 and TRBJ1-4; the D gene is possibly TRBD1 (6 bases). Germline V gives CDR1 DFQATT, CDR2 SNEGSKA (reference sequence). This CDR3 has 13 residues. V was pared by 5 bases and J by 6 bases, with 13 bases between. This CDR3 reads CSAGTGQDEKLFF. Incomplete CDR3 DNA: TGCAGTGCTGGTACAGGGCAGGATGAAAAA.

This clone was seen repeatedly, ten times or more. The CDR3 end is not reached by the read, which stops 3 residues before it; the germline J gene fills it in. This chain uses TRBV30 with TRBJ1-5; D call uncertain. The CDR3 is made up of 13 amino acids. The V and J ends lost 6 bases and 6 bases respectively, with 15 bases between them. Looked up from germline, CDR1 is GTSNPN and CDR2 is SVGIG (reference sequence). The sequenced CDR3 bases are TGTGCCTGCCAACGGGGAATCGGTCAGCCC. It encodes CACQRGIGQP. The CDR3 in its entirety is CACQRGIGQPQHF.

There are many counts of this clone. The CDR3 end is not reached by the read, which stops 3 residues before it; the germline J gene fills it in. The J gene is TRBJ1-2, the V gene TRBV19; D unclear. Trimming took 1 base from V and 3 from J, leaving 6 bases between them. Germline V gene sequence: CDR1 LNHDA, CDR2 SQIVND (reference sequence). The CDR3 consists of 13 residues. This CDR3 is CASSIAGDYGYTF. The covered CDR3 bases are TGTGCCAGTAGTATAGCGGGTGACTATGGC.

This clone was observed many times. The CDR3 goes on 3 residues after the read ends, and that part is filled in from the germline J gene. This rearrangement joins TRBV5-1 to TRBJ2-7; 8 positions agree with TRBD1. This CDR3 has 18 residues. Germline V gene lookup returns CDR1 SGHRS and CDR2 YFSETQ. Trimming removed 0 bases from V and 5 bases from J; junction bases left unmatched: 16. The CDR3 loop is CASSLVGRRQGQVDEQYF. Incomplete CDR3 DNA: TGCGCCAGCAGCTTGGTAGGCCGCCGGCAGGGACAGGTTGACGAG.

This clone was recorded many times. The CDR3 end lies 3 residues beyond the end of the read and is filled in from the germline J gene. The chain recombines TRBV5-1 with TRBJ2-2; 11 bases align to TRBD1. With V trimmed by 3 bases and J by 6 bases, 4 bases remained unmatched. The CDR3 consists of 15 residues. Germline V CDR1 and CDR2: SGHRS, YFSETQ. CDR3 DNA (partial): TGCGCCAGCAGCTCCATGGGACAGGGGGCCGGGGAG. Translation gives CASSSMGQGAGE. The entire CDR3 protein reads CASSSMGQGAGELFF.

Only a few counts were recorded for this clone. A much larger clone lies one base from this, so it may be a read error. The sequence runs out 3 residues before the end of the CDR3; the remainder is reconstructed from the germline J gene. This chain connects TRBV11-2 to TRBJ2-7, with D unresolved. The V end was cut by 3 bases, the J end by 3 bases, with 3 bases between. The germline CDR1 and CDR2 sequences are SGHAT and FQNNGV. CDR3 length: 11 amino acids. The CDR3 bases that were read are TGTGCCAGCAGCTTTCTCTACGAG. It is translated as CASSFLYE. The entire CDR3 protein is CASSFLYEQYF. The entire variable domain, with the rest obtained from reference TRBV11-2 and TRBJ2-7, is as follows: EAGVAQSPRYKIIEKRQSVAFWCNPISGHATLYWYQQILGQGPKLLIQFQNNGVVDDSQLPKDRFSAERLKGVDSTLKIQPAKLEDSAVYLCASSFLYEQYFGPGTRLTVT.

This clone occurred a few times. The CDR3 end lies 3 residues beyond the end of the read and is filled in from the germline J gene. The V gene is TRBV10-1, the J gene TRBJ2-7; TRBD2 matches at 8 bases. The CDR3 runs 16 residues. Trimming removed 3 bases from V and 6 bases from J; junction bases left unmatched: 13. From germline, CDR1 is WNHNN and CDR2 SYGVQD (reference sequence). The CDR3 reads CASSDPRVSGISEQYF. The sequenced CDR3 bases are TGCGCCAGCAGTGACCCCCGGGTTAGCGGGATATCCGAG.

This clone was recorded at least ten times. The missing CDR3 end, 3 residues past where the read stops, is filled in from the germline J gene. The genes are TRBV12-3 or TRBV12-4 and TRBJ2-5; D gene unclear. V lost 6 bases to trimming and J lost 5 bases, with 13 bases between them. The CDR3 has 13 amino acids. The sequenced CDR3 bases are TGTGCCAGCAGCCCTTACCAAAGGGAGACC. It encodes CASSPYQRET. The full CDR3 is CASSPYQRETQYF.

In this sample, this clone turned up many times. The read stops 3 residues short of the end of the CDR3; the missing end is completed from the germline J gene. The chain uses TRBV2 and TRBJ1-1; D is uncertain. V was clipped by 6 bases and J by 3 bases, with 5 bases between them. The V gene's germline CDR1 is SNHLY and CDR2 FYNNEI. The CDR3 runs 11 residues. Partial CDR3 DNA: TGTGCCAGCAGCAGGCACACTGAA. Translation: CASSRHTE. The whole CDR3 sequence reads CASSRHTEAFF.

This clone was recorded at least ten times. Read coverage stops 3 residues before the CDR3 terminus; the germline J gene supplies the remainder. The V and J genes are TRBV29-1 and TRBJ2-2; D uncertain. CDR3 length: 10 amino acids. Germline V gene lookup returns CDR1 SQVTM and CDR2 ANQGSEA. The sequenced part of the CDR3 DNA is TGCAGCGTTGGTGAAGAAGCG. Translating it yields CSVGEEA. From start to end, the CDR3 is CSVGEEALFF.

This clone was recorded at least ten times. The read comes to an end 3 residues before the CDR3 does, leaving the germline J gene to fill in the end. This chain uses TRBV23-1 with TRBJ1-5, with TRBD1 identical over 9 bases. TRBV23-1 is an open reading frame whose function is uncertain. The J segment lost 7 bases and the V segment lost 3 bases, leaving 7 bases of the junction unmatched. This CDR3 spans 15 amino acids. CDR3 bases read: TGCGCCAGCAGTCACACTGACAGGGGGAAGCAGCCC. Translated: CASSHTDRGKQP. The full-length CDR3 reads as CASSHTDRGKQPQHF.

This clone came up many times. The read comes to an end 3 residues before the CDR3 does, leaving the germline J gene to fill in the end. This chain connects TRBV29-1 to TRBJ2-2; 8 positions agree with TRBD1. This CDR3 is built from 13 residues. Germline assignment: CDR1 SQVTM and CDR2 ANQGSEA. The V and J ends lost 3 bases and 6 bases, in that order; junction bases with no gene match: 3. CDR3 amino acids: CSVDRGRAGELFF. CDR3 DNA, as far as it was read: TGCAGCGTTGACAGGGGGCGGGCCGGGGAG.

This clone was counted ten times or more. The sequence runs out 3 residues before the end of the CDR3; the remainder is reconstructed from the germline J gene. This chain joins TRBV20-1 and TRBJ2-7, with D tentatively TRBD1 (8 bases). The CDR3 totals 14 residues. Looked up from germline, CDR1 is DFQATT and CDR2 is SNEGSKA (reference sequence). Between the trimmed V and J ends, which lost 6 bases and 5 bases, there was a span of 20 bases. CDR3 DNA, as far as it was read: TGCAGTGCGAGGAAACAGGGGGGGGTGAACGAG. This sequence encodes CSARKQGGVNE. The whole CDR3 sequence reads CSARKQGGVNEQYF.

As to this clone: The missing CDR3 end, 3 residues past where the read stops, is filled in from the germline J gene. V and J are TRBV19 and TRBJ1-2, with 7 bases that match TRBD1. V shed 7 bases and J 4 bases; nucleotides not matched to a gene: 9. In germline, CDR1 is LNHDA, CDR2 SQIVND (reference sequence). The CDR3 loop spans 14 amino acids. Incomplete CDR3 DNA: TGTGCCAGTACCCCCACAGGGGAGGGCTATGGC. Translating gives CASTPTGEGYG. From start to end, the CDR3 is CASTPTGEGYGYTF. Variable domain in full (rest from reference TRBV19 and TRBJ1-2): DGGITQSPKYLFRKEGQNVTLSCEQNLNHDAMYWYRQDPGQGLRLIYYSQIVNDFQKGDIAEGYSVSREKKESFPLTVTSAQKNPTAFYLCASTPTGEGYGYTFGSGTRLTVV.

A few counts support this clone. The CDR3 end is not reached by the read, which stops 3 residues before it; the germline J gene fills it in. The chain carries TRBV30 and TRBJ2-7, with 10 bases that match TRBD1. V lost 1 base and J lost 6; bases outside the gene matches: 6. The germline V gene encodes CDR1 GTSNPN and CDR2 SVGIG (reference sequence). The CDR3 spans 14 residues. The part of the CDR3 DNA that was read is TGTGCCTGGAGTGGAGGGACAGGGGACAGCGAG. It yields the protein CAWSGGTGDSE. The whole CDR3 reads CAWSGGTGDSEQYF.

Ten or more counts support this clone. Read coverage stops 3 residues before the CDR3 terminus; the germline J gene supplies the remainder. This chain joins TRBV6-1 and TRBJ2-1; D gene unclear. The CDR3 totals 13 residues. Trimming left V 2 bases short and J 5 bases short, with 7 bases between. Germline V gives CDR1 MNHNS, CDR2 SASEGT. The DNA read from the CDR3 is TGTGCCAGCAGTGAACGAGGCCACAATGAG. Translating it yields CASSERGHNE. From start to end, the CDR3 is CASSERGHNEQFF.

This clone was seen ten or more times. The read halts 3 residues ahead of the CDR3 end, with the missing end drawn from the germline J gene. The chain carries TRBV5-1 and TRBJ1-3; the D is unclear. V lost 3 bases to trimming and J lost 0 bases, with 7 bases between them. The CDR3 extends over 14 amino acids. Germline V gene data show CDR1 as SGHRS and CDR2 as YFSETQ. The chain's CDR3 is CASSSESSGNTIYF. The part of the CDR3 DNA that was read is TGCGCCAGCAGCTCAGAAAGCTCTGGAAACACC.

This clone showed up many times. The read ends 3 residues before the CDR3 terminus; that terminus is restored from the germline J gene. The V call is TRBV13, the J call TRBJ2-2; 13 bases map to TRBD2. Germline values: CDR1 PRHDT, CDR2 FYEKMQ (reference sequence). J was trimmed by 9 bases and V by 4 bases; bases with no gene match: 8. The CDR3 has 16 amino acids. The sequenced part of the CDR3 DNA is TGTGCCAGCAGCTCCCAGACTAGCGGGAGGTTCAGGGAG. It is translated as CASSSQTSGRFRE. The full-length CDR3 reads as CASSSQTSGRFRELFF.

This clone occurred a few times. The read halts 3 residues ahead of the CDR3 end, with the missing end drawn from the germline J gene. The V call is TRBV11-1, the J call TRBJ2-4; 12 bases agree with TRBD2. The CDR3 runs to 15 residues. Germline CDR1 SGHAT, CDR2 FQDESV (reference sequence). V trimming: 3 bases; J trimming: 8 bases; junction bases outside the gene matches: 5. The sequenced part of the CDR3 DNA is TGTGCCAGCAGCTTCGGACTAGCGGGATCGGACATT. It encodes CASSFGLAGSDI. The full CDR3 sequence reads CASSFGLAGSDIQYF.